The following is a T cell receptor beta chain sequence with its context. Its antigen is unknown. These data are taken from a study of blood T cells in healthy people across ages. Overall study findings and caveats: It was held that the diversity estimates obtained from one million T cells were underestimates. Correlation between TCR beta diversity and naive T cell percentage was strong. Naive and antigen-experienced cells could not be conclusively compared, given unsorted PBMCs.

Primed by a sample-barcoded 5' primer and a J-beta primer mix, a second PCR proceeded for 7 to 11 cycles. TCRdb independently ran MiXCR on the 5' RACE reads; one entry per CDR3 protein. The table shows under 2 million distinct CDR3 sequences, with roughly 32% occurring only once. The receptor was derived from a woman aged 25-40 years in good health. Sequenced sample: blood.

The CDR3 protein is CASRGPSGGYEQYF. CDR3 sequence (DNA): TGTGCCAGCAGGGGGCCAAGTGGGGGCTACGAGCAGTACTTC. The chain employs TRBV6-1 and TRBJ2-7; TRBD1 or TRBD2 may be the D gene (5 bases each). CDR3 length: 14 amino acids. With 6 bases removed from V and 3 bases from J, the gap between germline ends came to 15 bases. Germline CDR1 is MNHNS and CDR2 is SASEGT.